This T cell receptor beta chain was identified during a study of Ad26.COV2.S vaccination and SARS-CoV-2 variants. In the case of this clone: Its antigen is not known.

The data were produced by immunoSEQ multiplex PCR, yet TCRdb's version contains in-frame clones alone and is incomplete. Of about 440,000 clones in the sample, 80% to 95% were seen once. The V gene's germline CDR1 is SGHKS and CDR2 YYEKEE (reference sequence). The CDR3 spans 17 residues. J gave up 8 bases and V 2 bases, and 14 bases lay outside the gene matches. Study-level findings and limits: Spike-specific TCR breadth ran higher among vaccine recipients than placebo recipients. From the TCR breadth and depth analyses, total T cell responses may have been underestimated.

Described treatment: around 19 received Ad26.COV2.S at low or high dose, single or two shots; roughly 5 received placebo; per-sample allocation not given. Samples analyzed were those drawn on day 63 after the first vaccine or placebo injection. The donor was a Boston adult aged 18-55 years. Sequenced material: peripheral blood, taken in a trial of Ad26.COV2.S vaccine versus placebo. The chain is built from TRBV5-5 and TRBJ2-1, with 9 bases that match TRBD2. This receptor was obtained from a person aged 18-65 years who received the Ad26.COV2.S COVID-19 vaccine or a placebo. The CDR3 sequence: CASSFEWGTSIFHEQFF. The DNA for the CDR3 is TGTGCCAGCAGCTTTGAGTGGGGGACTAGCATTTTCCATGAGCAGTTCTTC.